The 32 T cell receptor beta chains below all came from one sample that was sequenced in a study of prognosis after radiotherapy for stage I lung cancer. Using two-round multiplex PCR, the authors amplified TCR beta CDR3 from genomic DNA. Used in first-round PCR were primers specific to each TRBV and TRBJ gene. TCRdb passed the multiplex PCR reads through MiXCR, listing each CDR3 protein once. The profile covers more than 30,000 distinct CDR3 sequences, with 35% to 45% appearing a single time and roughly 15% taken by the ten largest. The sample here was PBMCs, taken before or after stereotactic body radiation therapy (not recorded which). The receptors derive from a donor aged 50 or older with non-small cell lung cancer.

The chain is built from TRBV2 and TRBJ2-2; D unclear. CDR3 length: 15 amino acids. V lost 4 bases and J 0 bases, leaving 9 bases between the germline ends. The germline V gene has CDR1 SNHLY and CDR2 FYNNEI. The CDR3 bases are TGTGCCAGCAGTGGGCAGGAAACGAACACCGGGGAGCTGTTTTTT. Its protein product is CASSGQETNTGELFF.

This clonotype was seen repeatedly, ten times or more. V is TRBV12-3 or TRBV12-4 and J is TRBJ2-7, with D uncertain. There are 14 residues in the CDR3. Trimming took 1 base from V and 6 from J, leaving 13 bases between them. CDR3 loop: CASSLGVPSGEQYF. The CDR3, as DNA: TGTGCCAGCAGTTTAGGAGTACCGTCCGGCGAGCAGTACTTC.

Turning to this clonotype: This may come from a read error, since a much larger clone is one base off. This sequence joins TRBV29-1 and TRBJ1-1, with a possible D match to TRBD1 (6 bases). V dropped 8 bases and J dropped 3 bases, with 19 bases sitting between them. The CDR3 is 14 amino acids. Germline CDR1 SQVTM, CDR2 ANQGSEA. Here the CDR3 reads CSTKGGRSDTEAFF. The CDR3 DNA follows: TGCAGCACAAAGGGGGGGAGGTCGGACACTGAAGCTTTCTTT.

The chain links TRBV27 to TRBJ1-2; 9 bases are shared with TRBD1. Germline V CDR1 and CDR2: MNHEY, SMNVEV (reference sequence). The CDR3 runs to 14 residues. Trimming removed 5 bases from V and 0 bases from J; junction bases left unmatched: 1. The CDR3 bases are TGTGCCAGCAGTAGACAGGGGGCTAACTATGGCTACACCTTC. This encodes CASSRQGANYGYTF.

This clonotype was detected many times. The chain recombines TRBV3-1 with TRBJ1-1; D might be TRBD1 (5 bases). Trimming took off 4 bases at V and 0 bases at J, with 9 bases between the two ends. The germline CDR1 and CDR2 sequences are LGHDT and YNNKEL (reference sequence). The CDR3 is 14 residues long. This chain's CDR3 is CASSRWGMNTEAFF. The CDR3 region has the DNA TGTGCCAGCAGCCGGTGGGGCATGAACACTGAAGCTTTCTTT.

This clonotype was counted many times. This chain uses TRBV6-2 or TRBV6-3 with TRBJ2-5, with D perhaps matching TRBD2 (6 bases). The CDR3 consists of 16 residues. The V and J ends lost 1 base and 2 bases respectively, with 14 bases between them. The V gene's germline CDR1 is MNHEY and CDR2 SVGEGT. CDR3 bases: TGTGCCAGCAGTTACTGGGGCGGGATAGCTCAAGAGACCCAGTACTTC. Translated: CASSYWGGIAQETQYF.

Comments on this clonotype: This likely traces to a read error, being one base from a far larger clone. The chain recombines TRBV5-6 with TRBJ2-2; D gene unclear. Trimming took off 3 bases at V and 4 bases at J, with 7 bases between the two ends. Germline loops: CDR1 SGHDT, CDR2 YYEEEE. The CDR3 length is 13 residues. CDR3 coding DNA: TGTGCCAGCAGCTCTACGAGCACCGGGGAGCTGTTTTTT. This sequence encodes CASSSTSTGELFF.

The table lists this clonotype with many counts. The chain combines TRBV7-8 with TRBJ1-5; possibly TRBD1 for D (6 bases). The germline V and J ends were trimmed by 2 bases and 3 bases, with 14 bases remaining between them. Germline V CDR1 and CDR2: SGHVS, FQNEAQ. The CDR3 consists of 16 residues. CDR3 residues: CASSLSGGIVNQPQHF. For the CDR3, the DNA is TGTGCCAGCAGCTTATCGGGGGGCATAGTCAATCAGCCCCAGCATTTT.

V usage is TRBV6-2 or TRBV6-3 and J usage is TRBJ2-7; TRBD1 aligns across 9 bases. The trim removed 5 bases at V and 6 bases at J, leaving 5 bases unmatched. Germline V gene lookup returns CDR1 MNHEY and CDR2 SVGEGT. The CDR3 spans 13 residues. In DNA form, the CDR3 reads TGTGCCAGCAGTGGACAGGGGAGCAGCGAGCAGTACTTC. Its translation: CASSGQGSSEQYF.

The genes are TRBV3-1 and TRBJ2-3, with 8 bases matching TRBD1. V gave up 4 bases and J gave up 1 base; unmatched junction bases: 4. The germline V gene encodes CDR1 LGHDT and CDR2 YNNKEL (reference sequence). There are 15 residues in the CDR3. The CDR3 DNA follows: TGTGCCAGCAGCCCCAGGGGGCTCGGCACAGATACGCAGTATTTT. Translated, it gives CASSPRGLGTDTQYF.

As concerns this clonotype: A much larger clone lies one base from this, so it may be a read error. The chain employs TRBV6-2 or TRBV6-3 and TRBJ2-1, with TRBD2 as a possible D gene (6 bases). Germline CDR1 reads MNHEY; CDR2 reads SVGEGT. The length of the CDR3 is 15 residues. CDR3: CASGYSAGCPSEQFF. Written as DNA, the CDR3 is TGTGCCAGCGGTTACTCGGCGGGGTGCCCGTCGGAGCAGTTCTTC.

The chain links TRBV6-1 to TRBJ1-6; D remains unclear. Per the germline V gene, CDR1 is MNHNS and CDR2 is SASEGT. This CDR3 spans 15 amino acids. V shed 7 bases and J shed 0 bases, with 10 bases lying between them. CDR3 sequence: CASTLGSSYNSPLHF. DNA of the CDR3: TGTGCCAGCACCCTAGGGAGCTCCTATAATTCACCCCTCCACTTT.

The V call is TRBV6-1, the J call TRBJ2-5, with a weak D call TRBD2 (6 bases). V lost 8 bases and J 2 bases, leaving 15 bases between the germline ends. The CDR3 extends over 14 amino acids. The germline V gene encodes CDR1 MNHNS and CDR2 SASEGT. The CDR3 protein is CASEAGWGQETQYF. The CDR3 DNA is TGTGCCAGCGAGGCGGGGTGGGGGCAAGAGACCCAGTACTTC.

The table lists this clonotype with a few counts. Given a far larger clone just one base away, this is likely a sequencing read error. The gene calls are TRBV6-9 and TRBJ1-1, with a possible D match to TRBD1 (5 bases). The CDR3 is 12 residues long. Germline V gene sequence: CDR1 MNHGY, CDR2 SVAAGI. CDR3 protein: CAISWGDTEAFF. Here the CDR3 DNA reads TGTGCCATCAGTTGGGGGGACACTGAAGCTTTCTTT.

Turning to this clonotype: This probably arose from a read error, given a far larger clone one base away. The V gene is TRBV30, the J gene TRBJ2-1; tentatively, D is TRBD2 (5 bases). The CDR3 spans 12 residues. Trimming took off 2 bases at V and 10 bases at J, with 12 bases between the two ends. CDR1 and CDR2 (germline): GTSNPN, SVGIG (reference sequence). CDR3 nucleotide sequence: TGTGCCTGGAGTCGTGGAGGCTACGAGCAGTTCTTC. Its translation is CAWSRGGYEQFF.

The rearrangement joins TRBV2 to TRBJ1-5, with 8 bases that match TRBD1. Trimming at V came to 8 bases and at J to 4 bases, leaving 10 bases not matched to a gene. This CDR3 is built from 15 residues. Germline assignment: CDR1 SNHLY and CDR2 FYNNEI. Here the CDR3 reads CASSGDRSGNQPQHF. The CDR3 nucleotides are TGTGCCAGCTCTGGGGACAGGTCTGGTAATCAGCCCCAGCATTTT.

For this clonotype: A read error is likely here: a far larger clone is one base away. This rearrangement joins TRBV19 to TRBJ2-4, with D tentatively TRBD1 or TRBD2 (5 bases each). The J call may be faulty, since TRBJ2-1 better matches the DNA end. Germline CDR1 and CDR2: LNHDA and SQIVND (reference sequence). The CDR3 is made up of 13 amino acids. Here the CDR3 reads CASSITGRDDQFF. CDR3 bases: TGTGCCAGTAGTATTACAGGACGGGATGATCAGTTCTTC.

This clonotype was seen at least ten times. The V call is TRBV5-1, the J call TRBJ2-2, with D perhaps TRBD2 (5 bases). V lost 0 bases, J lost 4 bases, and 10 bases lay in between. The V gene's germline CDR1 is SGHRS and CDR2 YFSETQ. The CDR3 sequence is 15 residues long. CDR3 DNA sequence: TGCGCCAGCAGCTTGGATGGAGGCTTCACCGGGGAGCTGTTTTTT. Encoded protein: CASSLDGGFTGELFF.

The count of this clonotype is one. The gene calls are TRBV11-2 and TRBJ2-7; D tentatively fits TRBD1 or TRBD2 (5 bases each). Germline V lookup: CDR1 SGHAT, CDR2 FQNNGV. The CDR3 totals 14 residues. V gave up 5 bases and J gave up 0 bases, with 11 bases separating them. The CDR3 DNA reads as TGTGCCAGCAGCGTAACCGGGACCTCCTACGAGCAGTACTTC. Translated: CASSVTGTSYEQYF.

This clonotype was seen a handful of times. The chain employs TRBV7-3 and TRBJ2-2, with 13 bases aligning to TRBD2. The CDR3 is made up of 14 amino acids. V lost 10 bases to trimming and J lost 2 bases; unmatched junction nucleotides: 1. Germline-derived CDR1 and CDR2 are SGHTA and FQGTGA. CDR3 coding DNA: TGTGCCATGGGACTAGCGGGAAACACCGGGGAGCTGTTTTTT. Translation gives CAMGLAGNTGELFF.

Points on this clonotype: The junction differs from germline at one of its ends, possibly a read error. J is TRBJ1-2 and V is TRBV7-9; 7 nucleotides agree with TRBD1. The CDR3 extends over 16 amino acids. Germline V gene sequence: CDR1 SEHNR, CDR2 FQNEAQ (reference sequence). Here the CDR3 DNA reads TGTGCCAGCAGCTTAAGAGGGGGCGTGGGAAACTATTGCTACACCTTC. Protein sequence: CASSLRGGVGNYCYTF.

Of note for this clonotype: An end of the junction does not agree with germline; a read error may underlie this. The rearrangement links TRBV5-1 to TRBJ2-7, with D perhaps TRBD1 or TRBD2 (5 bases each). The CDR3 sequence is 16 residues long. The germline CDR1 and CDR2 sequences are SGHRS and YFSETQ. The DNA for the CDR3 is TGCGCTAGCAGCCTGAGACCGGGAAAGGGGCGTCGCGAGCAGTACTTC. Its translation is CASSLRPGKGRREQYF.

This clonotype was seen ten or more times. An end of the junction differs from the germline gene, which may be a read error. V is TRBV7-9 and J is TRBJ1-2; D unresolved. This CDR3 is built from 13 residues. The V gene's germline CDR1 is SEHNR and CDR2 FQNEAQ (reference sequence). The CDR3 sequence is CASSLLTTSSPPF. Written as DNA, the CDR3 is TGTGCCAGCAGCTTACTAACGACCTCCAGTCCCCCCTTC.

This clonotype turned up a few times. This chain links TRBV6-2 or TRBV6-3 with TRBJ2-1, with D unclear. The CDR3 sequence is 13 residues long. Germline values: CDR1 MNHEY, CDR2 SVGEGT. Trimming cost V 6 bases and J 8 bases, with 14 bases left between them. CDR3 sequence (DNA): TGTGCCAGCAGGCTCACGGATGGTGATGAGCAGTTCTTC. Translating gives CASRLTDGDEQFF.

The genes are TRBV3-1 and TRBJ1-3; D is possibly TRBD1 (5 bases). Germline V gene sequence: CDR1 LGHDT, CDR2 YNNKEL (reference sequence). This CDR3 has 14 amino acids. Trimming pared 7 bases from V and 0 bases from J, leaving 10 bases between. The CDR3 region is CASMGGGSGNTIYF. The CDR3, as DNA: TGTGCCAGCATGGGGGGGGGCTCTGGAAACACCATATATTTT.

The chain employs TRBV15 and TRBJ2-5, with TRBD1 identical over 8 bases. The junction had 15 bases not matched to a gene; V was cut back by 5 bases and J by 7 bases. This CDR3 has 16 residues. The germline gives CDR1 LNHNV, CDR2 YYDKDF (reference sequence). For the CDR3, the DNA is TGTGCCACCAGCCAGATGGCAGGGGGCGCGGGTGGGACCCAGTACTTC. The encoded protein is CATSQMAGGAGGTQYF.

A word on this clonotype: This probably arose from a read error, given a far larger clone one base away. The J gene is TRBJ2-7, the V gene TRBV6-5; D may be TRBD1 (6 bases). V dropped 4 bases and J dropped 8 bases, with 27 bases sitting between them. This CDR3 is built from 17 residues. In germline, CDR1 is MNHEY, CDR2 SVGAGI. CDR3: CASSLSNGTSSPGKQYF. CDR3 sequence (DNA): TGTGCCAGCAGTTTATCTAACGGGACATCATCCCCAGGGAAGCAGTACTTC.

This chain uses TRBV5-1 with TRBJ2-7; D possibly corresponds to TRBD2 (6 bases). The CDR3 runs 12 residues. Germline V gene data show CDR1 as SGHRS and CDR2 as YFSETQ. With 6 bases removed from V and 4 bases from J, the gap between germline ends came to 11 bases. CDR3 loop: CASMSGVYEQYF. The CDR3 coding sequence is TGCGCCAGCATGTCGGGGGTGTACGAGCAGTACTTC.

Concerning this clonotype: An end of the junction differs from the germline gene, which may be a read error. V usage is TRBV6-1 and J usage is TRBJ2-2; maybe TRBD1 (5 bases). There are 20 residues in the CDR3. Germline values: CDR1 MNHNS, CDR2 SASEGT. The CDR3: CANSEYRLPVQVFNTVELFF. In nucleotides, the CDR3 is TGTGCCAACAGTGAATACAGACTTCCGGTACAGGTGTTTAACACCGTGGAGCTGTTTTTT.

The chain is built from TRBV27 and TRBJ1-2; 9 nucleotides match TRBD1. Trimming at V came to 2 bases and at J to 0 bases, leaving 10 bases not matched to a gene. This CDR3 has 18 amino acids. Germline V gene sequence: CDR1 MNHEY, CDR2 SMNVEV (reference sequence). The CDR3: CASSLTGGMKIANYGYTF. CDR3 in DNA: TGTGCCAGCAGTTTAACAGGGGGCATGAAGATAGCTAACTATGGCTACACCTTC.

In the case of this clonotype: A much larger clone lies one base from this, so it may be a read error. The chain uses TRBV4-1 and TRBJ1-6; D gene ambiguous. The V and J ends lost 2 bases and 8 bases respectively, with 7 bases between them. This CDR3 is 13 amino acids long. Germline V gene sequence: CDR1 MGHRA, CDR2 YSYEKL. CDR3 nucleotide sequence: TGCGCCAGCAGCCAAATACCTGATTCACCCCTCCACTTT. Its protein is CASSQIPDSPLHF.

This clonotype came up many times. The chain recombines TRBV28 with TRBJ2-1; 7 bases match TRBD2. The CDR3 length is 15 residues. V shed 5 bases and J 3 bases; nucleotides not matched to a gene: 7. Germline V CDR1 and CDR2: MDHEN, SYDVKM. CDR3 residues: CASSAPSGFYNEQFF. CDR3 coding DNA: TGTGCCAGCAGTGCCCCTAGCGGATTCTACAATGAGCAGTTCTTC.